This T cell receptor (beta chain) was retrieved from a study of T cells in localized non-small cell lung cancer. Generated by immunoSEQ multiplex PCR, the TCRdb table keeps only in-frame clones and is missing some. The sample holds some 20,000 clones; approximately 90% are singletons and the top ten take 2.5% to 3%. Only one count was recorded for this clone. Germline lookup yields CDR1 LGHNA and CDR2 YNFKEQ. V was clipped by 1 base and J by 3 bases, with 12 bases between them. The CDR3 covers 15 residues. Source: peripheral blood, taken before any cancer treatment. The chain has TRBV4-2 and TRBJ1-2, with D perhaps TRBD1 (5 bases). The receptor was isolated from a woman aged 40-75 years with stage I lung adenocarcinoma. The CDR3 region is CASSQALGGDYGYTF. The CDR3 nucleotides read TGTGCCAGCAGCCAAGCCTTGGGGGGGGACTATGGCTACACCTTC.